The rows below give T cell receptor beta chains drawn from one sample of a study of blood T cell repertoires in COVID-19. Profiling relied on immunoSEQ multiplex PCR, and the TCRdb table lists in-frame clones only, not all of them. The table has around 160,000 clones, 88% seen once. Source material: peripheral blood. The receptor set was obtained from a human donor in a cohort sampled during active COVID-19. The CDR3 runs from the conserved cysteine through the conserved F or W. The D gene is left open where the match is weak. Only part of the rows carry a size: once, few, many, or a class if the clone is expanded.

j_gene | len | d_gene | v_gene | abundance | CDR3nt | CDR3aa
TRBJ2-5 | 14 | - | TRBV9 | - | TGTGCCAGCAGCGTAGATGAGTACCAAGAGACCCAGTACTTC | CASSVDEYQETQYF
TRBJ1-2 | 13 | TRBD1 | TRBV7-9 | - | TGTGCCAGCAGCTTAGGACAGGGCTATGGCTACACCTTC | CASSLGQGYGYTF
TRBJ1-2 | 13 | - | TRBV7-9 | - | TGTGCCAGCATCAGAGACAGTAACTATGGCTACACCTTC | CASIRDSNYGYTF
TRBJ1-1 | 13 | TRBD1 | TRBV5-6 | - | TGTGCCAGCAGCTTGGTACAGGGGGAAGGCGCTTTCTTT | CASSLVQGEGAFF
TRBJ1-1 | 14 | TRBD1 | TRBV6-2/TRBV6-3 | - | TGTGCCAGCAGCCGAGGGACACAGGGGACTGAAGCTTTCTTT | CASSRGTQGTEAFF
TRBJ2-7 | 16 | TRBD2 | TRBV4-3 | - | TGCGCCAGCAGCCAAGAAGCGGGGCGGGAAGGGTACGAGCAGTACTTC | CASSQEAGREGYEQYF
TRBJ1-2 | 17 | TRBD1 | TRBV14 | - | TGTGCCAGCAGCCAAGCGGTTAGGACAGGGATCGGTCTTGGCTACACCTTC | CASSQAVRTGIGLGYTF
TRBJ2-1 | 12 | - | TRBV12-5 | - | TGTGCTAGTGGGCCCTCAGACAATGAGCAGTTCTTC | CASGPSDNEQFF
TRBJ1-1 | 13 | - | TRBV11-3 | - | TGTGCCAGCAGTTTCACAGTGAACACTGAAGCTTTCTTT | CASSFTVNTEAFF
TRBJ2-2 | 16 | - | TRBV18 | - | TGTGCCAGCTCAGCGACAGGATCTGAGGGCACCGGGGAGCTGTTTTTT | CASSATGSEGTGELFF
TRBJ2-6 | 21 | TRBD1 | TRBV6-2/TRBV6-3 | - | TGTGCCAGCAGTTGGTCCCCGGGACAGGGGATTGTTGGGTCTGGGGCCAACGTCCTGACTTTC | CASSWSPGQGIVGSGANVLTF
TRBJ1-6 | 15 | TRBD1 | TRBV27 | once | TGTGCCAGCAGTTTTGGGGACAGGGTGAATTCACCCCTCCACTTT | CASSFGDRVNSPLHF
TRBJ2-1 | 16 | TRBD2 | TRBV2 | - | TGTGCCAGCAGTAGTGGGACTAGCGGAGCCTACAATGAGCAGTTCTTC | CASSSGTSGAYNEQFF
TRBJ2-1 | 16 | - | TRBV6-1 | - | TGTGCCAGCAGTGAAGCCGGCAGGGGTGTTGGGAATGAGCAGTTCTTC | CASSEAGRGVGNEQFF
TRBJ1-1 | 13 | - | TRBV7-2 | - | TGTGCCAGCACCGTGGACTTTTACACTGAAGCTTTCTTT | CASTVDFYTEAFF
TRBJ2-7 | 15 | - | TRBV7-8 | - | TGTGCCAGCAGCCGCCGGGGAAGGGACTCCTACGAGCAGTACTTC | CASSRRGRDSYEQYF
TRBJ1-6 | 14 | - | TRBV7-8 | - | TGTGCCAGCAGCCGAGTGACACAGAATTCACCCCTCCACTTT | CASSRVTQNSPLHF
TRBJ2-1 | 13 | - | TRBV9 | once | TGTGCCAGCAGCTTGGAGGGTTCCAATGAGCAGTTCTTC | CASSLEGSNEQFF
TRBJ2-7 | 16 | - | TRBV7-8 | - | TGTGCCAGCAGCTTAGGGAGGGTGACATTTTCCTACGAGCAGTACTTC | CASSLGRVTFSYEQYF
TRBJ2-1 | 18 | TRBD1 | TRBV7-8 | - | TGTGCCAGCAGCTTCGGACAGGGGGCGATTTCCGATCCAATTGAGCAGTTCTTC | CASSFGQGAISDPIEQFF
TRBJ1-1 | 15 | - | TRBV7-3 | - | TGTGCCAGCAGCCCAGACCCGGGAATGAGCACTGAAGCTTTCTTT | CASSPDPGMSTEAFF
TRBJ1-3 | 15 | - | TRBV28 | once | TGTGCCAGCAGTTTAGGAGGGACCTCGGGAAACACCATATATTTT | CASSLGGTSGNTIYF